These 4 T cell receptor beta chains originate from one sample sequenced in a study of blood T cells in healthy people across ages. Primers used in a second PCR of about 6 to 11 cycles were a sample-barcoded 5' primer and a J-beta primer mix. TCRdb reanalysed the 5' RACE reads using MiXCR and keeps one entry per CDR3 protein. This sample yields 800,000 or so distinct CDR3 sequences, of which 20% to 30% are seen a single time; approximately 3.7% belongs to the top ten. This sample also belongs to another study, concerning T cells of mothers and their children.

The sample consisted of blood. These receptor sequences come from a boy aged 5-17 years in good health.

The V call is TRBV7-9, the J call TRBJ2-3, with D unclear. The V end was cut by 1 base, the J end by 9 bases, with 11 bases between. Looked up from germline, CDR1 is SEHNR and CDR2 is FQNEAQ (reference sequence). The CDR3 consists of 13 residues. The DNA of the CDR3 is TGTGCCAGCAGCTTAGAGGTCCCAACAACGCAGTATTTT. Translated, it gives CASSLEVPTTQYF.

This rearrangement joins TRBV20-1 to TRBJ2-3; TRBD2 agrees at 13 bases. J was trimmed by 2 bases and V by 7 bases; bases with no gene match: 15. Germline assignment: CDR1 DFQATT and CDR2 SNEGSKA (reference sequence). The CDR3 has 18 residues. CDR3 sequence (DNA): TGCAGTGTCCCGCCTGGGACTAGCGGGGCCTTTAACACAGATACGCAGTATTTT. Residues: CSVPPGTSGAFNTDTQYF.

Only a few counts were recorded for this clonotype. The junction differs from germline at one of its ends, possibly a read error. The V and J genes are TRBV28 and TRBJ2-1; 14 bases are a match to TRBD2. CDR1 is MDHEN and CDR2 is SYDVKM in the germline V gene. The CDR3 extends over 15 amino acids. The CDR3 nucleotides are TGTGCCAGCAGTTTGGGGACTAGCGGGGGTGGTGAGCAGATCTTC. As protein: CASSLGTSGGGEQIF.

The chain carries TRBV29-1 and TRBJ2-7; tentatively, D is TRBD1 (6 bases). V dropped 6 bases and J dropped 2 bases, with 17 bases sitting between them. The CDR3 loop spans 14 amino acids. Germline CDR1 is SQVTM and CDR2 is ANQGSEA. CDR3 amino acids: CSVKGVRSTYEQYF. CDR3 sequence (DNA): TGCAGCGTAAAGGGGGTGAGGTCTACCTACGAGCAGTACTTC.